The 30 T cell receptor beta chains listed next were all sequenced from one sample in a study of cytomegalovirus exposure and HLA in healthy donors. 13 Jbeta primers and 60 Vbeta primers were used for the PCR. Sequenced by immunoSEQ multiplex PCR; TCRdb stores in-frame clones only, minus some. The sample has about 36,000 clones; almost 70% are singletons. Specimen: PBMCs. These receptors all come from a man aged 25-40 years in good health and CMV-seronegative.

This chain links TRBV6-5 with TRBJ2-7, with D tentatively TRBD2 (7 bases). The length of the CDR3 is 12 residues. The V gene lost 9 bases and the J gene lost 6 bases, with 15 bases spanning the gap. CDR1 is MNHEY, CDR2 SVGAGI, per germline. CDR3 protein: CASWAGAGEQYF. CDR3 in DNA: TGTGCCAGTTGGGCGGGGGCCGGCGAGCAGTACTTC.

The J gene is TRBJ1-1, the V gene TRBV28, with TRBD1 as a possible D gene (5 bases). The germline V gene encodes CDR1 MDHEN and CDR2 SYDVKM. There are 14 residues in the CDR3. Deletions cut 1 base from V and 1 base from J, with 7 bases between. For the CDR3, the DNA is TGTGCCAGCAGTTTATTCCAGGGGAACACTGAAGCTTTCTTT. Protein sequence: CASSLFQGNTEAFF. Filled out from reference TRBV28 and TRBJ1-1, the complete variable domain reads DVKVTQSSRYLVKRTGEKVFLECVQDMDHENMFWYRQDPGLGLRLIYFSYDVKMKEKGDIPEGYSVSREKKERFSLILESASTNQTSMYLCASSLFQGNTEAFFGQGTRLTVV.

The V call is TRBV7-2, the J call TRBJ2-7; 8 bases are shared with TRBD2. This CDR3 is 14 amino acids long. Germline CDR1 is SGHTA and CDR2 is FQGNSA. V shed 3 bases, J shed 5 bases, and the junction held 6 bases outside the gene matches. CDR3 nucleotide sequence: TGTGCCAGCAGCTTCGGGGGGGCCGTAAACGAGCAGTACTTC. Encoded protein: CASSFGGAVNEQYF.

The chain employs TRBV6-4 and TRBJ2-2; TRBD2 aligns across 8 bases. Germline CDR1 and CDR2: MRHNA and SNTAGT. With 3 bases clipped from V and 4 bases from J, the junction kept 4 bases outside the gene matches. The CDR3 has 15 residues. CDR3 in DNA: TGTGCCAGCAGTGAGAGAAGCGGGAGCACCGGGGAGCTGTTTTTT. Translating gives CASSERSGSTGELFF.

This clone has just a few counts. This chain joins TRBV7-9 and TRBJ1-2, with 10 bases fitting TRBD1. From germline, CDR1 is SEHNR and CDR2 FQNEAQ (reference sequence). V gave up 4 bases and J gave up 6 bases; unmatched junction bases: 8. This CDR3 is built from 15 residues. CDR3 sequence: CASSSGTGVFHGYTF. As DNA, the CDR3 is TGTGCCAGCAGCTCAGGGACAGGGGTATTTCATGGCTACACCTTC.

In DNA form, the CDR3 reads TGTGCCAGCGGACTAGCGGGAGCGCTTAGGGAGCAGTACTTC. Translating gives CASGLAGALREQYF. V is TRBV2 and J is TRBJ2-7; 13 nucleotides line up with TRBD2. Losses at the gene ends were 8 bases for V and 7 bases for J; bases not matched to a gene: 8. The CDR3 totals 14 residues. Germline V gene lookup returns CDR1 SNHLY and CDR2 FYNNEI.

This clone was counted only a few times. This chain uses TRBV7-9 with TRBJ2-5; no firm D call. The CDR3 contains 14 residues. Germline CDR1 and CDR2: SEHNR and FQNEAQ (reference sequence). Deletions cut 1 base from V and 6 bases from J, with 12 bases between. CDR3 protein: CASSLVENQKTQYF. In DNA, the CDR3 is TGTGCCAGCAGCTTAGTTGAAAACCAGAAGACCCAGTACTTC.

The chain employs TRBV5-4 and TRBJ2-3; 11 bases align to TRBD2. The length of the CDR3 is 17 residues. J lost 2 bases, V lost 5 bases, and 10 bases had no gene match. In germline, CDR1 is SGHNT, CDR2 YYREEE (reference sequence). For the CDR3, the DNA is TGTGCCAGCAGGAATAACCTAGCGGGGGGCTACACAGATACGCAGTATTTT. Encoded protein: CASRNNLAGGYTDTQYF.

J is TRBJ1-5 and V is TRBV19; no firm D call. The CDR3 has 16 amino acids. Trimming removed 8 bases at V and 1 base at J, with 18 bases between. Germline assignment: CDR1 LNHDA and CDR2 SQIVND (reference sequence). The CDR3, as DNA: TGTGCCAGTCGCACAGACATGATCCGAAGCAATCAGCCCCAGCATTTT. It specifies CASRTDMIRSNQPQHF.

This chain uses TRBV7-2 with TRBJ2-1, with 8 bases fitting TRBD2. Germline V gene data show CDR1 as SGHTA and CDR2 as FQGNSA. With V trimmed by 1 base and J by 9 bases, 5 bases remained unmatched. CDR3 length equals 14 residues. CDR3 residues: CASSLGSGVFEQFF. CDR3 in DNA: TGTGCCAGCAGCTTAGGTAGCGGGGTGTTTGAGCAGTTCTTC.

For the CDR3, the DNA is TGCAGCGCTCACGGTCCTCTAGCGGGTACGTACAATGAGCAGTTCTTC. It yields the protein CSAHGPLAGTYNEQFF. This chain joins TRBV29-1 and TRBJ2-1, with 8 positions matching TRBD2. The J segment lost 4 bases and the V segment lost 7 bases, leaving 15 bases of the junction unmatched. This CDR3 is 16 amino acids long. Germline V gene data show CDR1 as SQVTM and CDR2 as ANQGSEA.

This chain uses TRBV6-5 with TRBJ2-5, with D maybe TRBD1 (6 bases). CDR3 length: 14 residues. V was cut by 6 bases and J by 1 base, with 12 bases left in between. CDR1 and CDR2 from the germline V gene are MNHEY and SVGAGI. CDR3 DNA: TGTGCCAGCAGCAGGGGCAGTATCCAAGAGACCCAGTACTTC. Its protein product is CASSRGSIQETQYF.

The rearrangement uses TRBV4-1 and TRBJ1-6; TRBD1 matches at 7 bases. The ends lost 2 bases at V and 10 bases at J; junction bases unmatched: 8. The CDR3 covers 15 residues. The V gene's germline CDR1 is MGHRA and CDR2 YSYEKL. The DNA of the CDR3 is TGCGCCAGCAGCCAACTCGGGCAGGGGGGATCACCCCTCCACTTT. Translation: CASSQLGQGGSPLHF.

J is TRBJ1-2 and V is TRBV28; the match to TRBD1 covers 8 bases. Losses at the gene ends were 5 bases for V and 5 bases for J; bases not matched to a gene: 10. Looked up from germline, CDR1 is MDHEN and CDR2 is SYDVKM. CDR3 length: 15 residues. CDR3 DNA sequence: TGTGCCAGCAGTGGTCACTCAGGGGGCGGGTATGGCTACACCTTC. Protein product: CASSGHSGGGYGYTF.

This chain joins TRBV28 and TRBJ2-7, with TRBD1 matching 8 bases. The length of the CDR3 is 14 residues. V lost 3 bases and J lost 7; bases outside the gene matches: 8. Germline V gene data show CDR1 as MDHEN and CDR2 as SYDVKM. The CDR3 protein is CASSFGQGAEEQYF. CDR3 coding DNA: TGTGCCAGCAGTTTCGGGCAGGGGGCGGAAGAGCAGTACTTC. The complete variable domain, with remaining parts taken from reference TRBV28 and TRBJ2-7, reads DVKVTQSSRYLVKRTGEKVFLECVQDMDHENMFWYRQDPGLGLRLIYFSYDVKMKEKGDIPEGYSVSREKKERFSLILESASTNQTSMYLCASSFGQGAEEQYFGPGTRLTVT.

V gene TRBV5-1 combines with J gene TRBJ2-7; the match to TRBD1 covers 7 bases. This CDR3 is built from 14 residues. CDR1 is SGHRS, CDR2 YFSETQ, per germline. J was trimmed by 5 bases and V by 4 bases; bases with no gene match: 9. The CDR3 region has the DNA TGCGCCAGCAGCAAAAGGACAGGTAGCGACGAGCAGTACTTC. It codes for CASSKRTGSDEQYF.

The chain's CDR3 is CASSEGADNEQFF. CDR3 in DNA: TGTGCCAGCAGTGAAGGGGCCGACAATGAGCAGTTCTTC. V is TRBV25-1 and J is TRBJ2-1; possibly TRBD1 for D (5 bases). V was shortened by 2 bases and J by 5 bases, with 7 bases between the two germline ends. Germline V gene data show CDR1 as MGHDK and CDR2 as SYGVNS. The CDR3 length is 13 residues. The variable domain in full, with the rest retrieved from reference TRBV25-1 and TRBJ2-1, is EADIYQTPRYLVIGTGKKITLECSQTMGHDKMYWYQQDPGMELHLIHYSYGVNSTEKGDLSSESTVSRIRTEHFPLTLESARPSHTSQYLCASSEGADNEQFFGPGTRLTVL.

There are a few counts of this clone. This rearrangement joins TRBV19 to TRBJ1-3, with TRBD1 matching 7 bases. Germline-derived CDR1 and CDR2 are LNHDA and SQIVND (reference sequence). CDR3 length: 14 amino acids. After removal of 11 bases from V and 0 bases from J, the junction contained 7 bases not matched to a gene. The CDR3 DNA is TGTGCCGCCATGGACAGGCACTCTGGAAACACCATATATTTT. It encodes CAAMDRHSGNTIYF.

This chain joins TRBV5-1 and TRBJ2-5; TRBD1 agrees at 7 bases. The CDR3 sequence is 15 residues long. Per germline, CDR1 SGHRS and CDR2 YFSETQ. V shed 0 bases and J 1 base; nucleotides not matched to a gene: 3. The CDR3 here is CASSLDDRAQETQYF. CDR3 sequence (DNA): TGCGCCAGCAGCTTGGACGACAGGGCCCAAGAGACCCAGTACTTC.

The rearrangement uses TRBV30 and TRBJ1-5; weak D call: TRBD1 (6 bases). Germline loops: CDR1 GTSNPN, CDR2 SVGIG (reference sequence). The CDR3 runs to 16 residues. V was clipped by 1 base and J by 9 bases, with 22 bases between them. As DNA, the CDR3 is TGTGCCTGGAGTGAGGTGCCGGACAGCGCTTTTCGGCCCCAGCATTTT. Its protein is CAWSEVPDSAFRPQHF.

The chain employs TRBV4-2 and TRBJ1-2; D is possibly TRBD1 (5 bases). V was pared by 0 bases and J by 5 bases, with 13 bases between. Per germline, CDR1 LGHNA and CDR2 YNFKEQ. This CDR3 has 15 amino acids. DNA of the CDR3: TGTGCCAGCAGCCAAGATCCGGGAGAGGGGTATGGCTACACCTTC. Residues: CASSQDPGEGYGYTF.

This clone was picked up one time. The chain employs TRBV6-5 and TRBJ2-2; D gene uncertain. Germline V gene sequence: CDR1 MNHEY, CDR2 SVGAGI. The CDR3 extends over 14 amino acids. Trimming removed 7 bases at V and 1 base at J, with 10 bases between. CDR3 loop: CASTDSGNTGELFF. CDR3 coding DNA: TGTGCCAGCACCGACTCGGGGAACACCGGGGAGCTGTTTTTT.

This clone has just a few counts. This chain joins TRBV2 and TRBJ1-5; D ambiguous. There are 11 residues in the CDR3. The germline gives CDR1 SNHLY, CDR2 FYNNEI. Trimming took off 5 bases at V and 11 bases at J, with 10 bases between the two ends. CDR3: CASSQDQAQHF. The CDR3 DNA reads TGTGCCAGCAGTCAAGACCAGGCCCAGCATTTT.

The chain recombines TRBV4-1 with TRBJ1-1; tentatively, D is TRBD1 (6 bases). Trimming removed 4 bases from V and 10 bases from J, with 13 bases in between. CDR3 length: 12 amino acids. Per the germline V gene, CDR1 is MGHRA and CDR2 is YSYEKL. The CDR3 protein is CASSLTGFPAFF. The CDR3 nucleotides read TGCGCCAGCAGCCTCACAGGGTTTCCAGCTTTCTTT.

This clone was detected a few times. This chain connects TRBV6-5 to TRBJ2-7; 7 bases are shared with TRBD1. The CDR3 runs to 16 residues. CDR1 and CDR2 (germline): MNHEY, SVGAGI. V shed 2 bases and J 3 bases; nucleotides not matched to a gene: 10. Written as DNA, the CDR3 is TGTGCCAGCAGTTACGGAAGGGGGCGCGGTATCTACGAGCAGTACTTC. It codes for CASSYGRGRGIYEQYF.

The gene calls are TRBV6-1 and TRBJ1-1; D is possibly TRBD1 (6 bases). CDR1 and CDR2 from the germline V gene are MNHNS and SASEGT. CDR3 length: 14 residues. The germline V and J ends were trimmed by 8 bases and 0 bases, with 13 bases remaining between them. This CDR3 is CASGGRSMNTEAFF. The CDR3 DNA reads TGTGCCAGCGGGGGCAGGAGCATGAACACTGAAGCTTTCTTT.

The chain recombines TRBV5-1 with TRBJ1-4; tentative D call: TRBD1 (6 bases). The CDR3 contains 14 residues. The germline gives CDR1 SGHRS, CDR2 YFSETQ. V was cut by 4 bases and J by 7 bases, with 14 bases left in between. Here the CDR3 reads CASSRGADGEKLFF. Here the CDR3 DNA reads TGCGCCAGCAGCCGGGGGGCCGATGGTGAAAAACTGTTTTTT. Variable domain in full (rest from reference TRBV5-1 and TRBJ1-4): KAGVTQTPRYLIKTRGQQVTLSCSPISGHRSVSWYQQTPGQGLQFLFEYFSETQRNKGNFPGRFSGRQFSNSRSEMNVSTLELGDSALYLCASSRGADGEKLFFGSGTQLSVL.

V is TRBV7-6 and J is TRBJ1-1; 8 bases line up with TRBD1. The CDR3 has 14 amino acids. Germline V CDR1 and CDR2: SGHVS, FNYEAQ. With 0 bases clipped from V and 7 bases from J, the junction kept 4 bases outside the gene matches. CDR3 residues: CASSLATGEGEAFF. The CDR3 DNA reads as TGTGCCAGCAGCTTAGCGACAGGGGAGGGTGAAGCTTTCTTT.

This chain joins TRBV28 and TRBJ1-3; 7 nucleotides match TRBD1. The CDR3 has 15 residues. The V and J ends lost 6 bases and 4 bases, in that order; junction bases with no gene match: 9. The germline V gene encodes CDR1 MDHEN and CDR2 SYDVKM. CDR3: CASSLAQGQGNTIYF. The CDR3 nucleotides are TGTGCCAGCAGCTTGGCACAGGGGCAGGGAAACACCATATATTTT.

V gene TRBV5-1 combines with J gene TRBJ2-2, with D unresolved. Trimming removed 5 bases at V and 0 bases at J, with 5 bases between. The CDR3 consists of 13 residues. Germline V gene sequence: CDR1 SGHRS, CDR2 YFSETQ. This CDR3 is CASSYTNTGELFF. The CDR3, as DNA: TGCGCCAGCAGTTACACGAACACCGGGGAGCTGTTTTTT. Full variable domain (missing parts from reference TRBV5-1 and TRBJ2-2): KAGVTQTPRYLIKTRGQQVTLSCSPISGHRSVSWYQQTPGQGLQFLFEYFSETQRNKGNFPGRFSGRQFSNSRSEMNVSTLELGDSALYLCASSYTNTGELFFGEGSRLTVL.